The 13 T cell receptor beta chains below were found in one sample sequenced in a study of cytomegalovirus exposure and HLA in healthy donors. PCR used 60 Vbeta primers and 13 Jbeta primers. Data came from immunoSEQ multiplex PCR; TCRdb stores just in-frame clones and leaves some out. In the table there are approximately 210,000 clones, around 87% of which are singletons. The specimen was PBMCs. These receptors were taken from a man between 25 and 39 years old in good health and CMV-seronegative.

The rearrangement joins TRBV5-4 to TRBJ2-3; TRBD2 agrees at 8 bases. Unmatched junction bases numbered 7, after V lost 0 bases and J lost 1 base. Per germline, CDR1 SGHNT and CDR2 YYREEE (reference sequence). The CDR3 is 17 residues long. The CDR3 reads CASSLEVQRGRTDTQYF. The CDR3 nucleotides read TGTGCCAGCAGCTTGGAGGTACAGCGGGGGCGCACAGATACGCAGTATTTT.

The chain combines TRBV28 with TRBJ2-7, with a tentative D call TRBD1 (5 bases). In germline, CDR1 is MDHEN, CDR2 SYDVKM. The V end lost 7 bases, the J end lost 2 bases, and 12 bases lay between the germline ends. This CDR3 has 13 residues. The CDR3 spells CASIQGSPYEQYF. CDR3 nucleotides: TGTGCCAGCATTCAGGGTAGCCCCTACGAGCAGTACTTC.

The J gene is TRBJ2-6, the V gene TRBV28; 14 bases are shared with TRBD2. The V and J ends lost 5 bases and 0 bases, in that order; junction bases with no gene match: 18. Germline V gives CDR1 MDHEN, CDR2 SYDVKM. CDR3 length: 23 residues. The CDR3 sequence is CASSVPGLPRTSGRFSGANVLTF. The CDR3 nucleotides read TGTGCCAGCAGTGTACCGGGACTCCCTAGGACTAGCGGGAGGTTCTCTGGGGCCAACGTCCTGACTTTC.

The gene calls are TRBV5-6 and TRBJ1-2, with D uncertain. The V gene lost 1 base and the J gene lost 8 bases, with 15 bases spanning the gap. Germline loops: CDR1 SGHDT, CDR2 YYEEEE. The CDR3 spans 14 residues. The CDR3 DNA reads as TGTGCCAGCAGCTTGATGGGCGGACTGCCAGGCTACACCTTC. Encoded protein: CASSLMGGLPGYTF.

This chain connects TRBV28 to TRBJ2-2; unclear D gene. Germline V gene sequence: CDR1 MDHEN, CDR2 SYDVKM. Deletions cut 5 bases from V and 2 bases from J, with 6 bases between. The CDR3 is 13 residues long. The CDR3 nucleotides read TGTGCCAGCAGTAGACAAAACACCGGGGAGCTGTTTTTT. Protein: CASSRQNTGELFF.

CDR3 sequence reads: CASSERVPRGTDTQYF. The CDR3 bases are TGTGCCAGCAGTGAGCGGGTCCCCCGGGGCACAGATACGCAGTATTTT. The gene calls are TRBV6-1 and TRBJ2-3; TRBD2 might be the D (5 bases). CDR1 is MNHNS and CDR2 is SASEGT in the germline V gene. V was pared by 3 bases and J by 1 base, with 14 bases between. The CDR3 has 16 amino acids.

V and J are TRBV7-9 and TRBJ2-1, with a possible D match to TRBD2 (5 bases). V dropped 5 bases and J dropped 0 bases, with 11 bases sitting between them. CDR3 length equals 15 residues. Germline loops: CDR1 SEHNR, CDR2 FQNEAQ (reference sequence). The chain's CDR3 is CASSQRRDSYNEQFF. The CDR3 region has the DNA TGTGCCAGCAGCCAGCGGCGTGACTCCTACAATGAGCAGTTCTTC. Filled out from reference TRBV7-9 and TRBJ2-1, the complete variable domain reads DTGVSQNPRHKITKRGQNVTFRCDPISEHNRLYWYRQTLGQGPEFLTYFQNEAQLEKSRLLSDRFSAERPKGSFSTLEIQRTEQGDSAMYLCASSQRRDSYNEQFFGPGTRLTVL.

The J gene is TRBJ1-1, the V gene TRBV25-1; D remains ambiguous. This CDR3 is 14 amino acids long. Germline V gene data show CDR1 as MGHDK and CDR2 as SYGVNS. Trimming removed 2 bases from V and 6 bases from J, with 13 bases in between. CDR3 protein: CASSERRGSAEAFF. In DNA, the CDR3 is TGTGCCAGCAGTGAACGACGAGGGAGTGCTGAAGCTTTCTTT. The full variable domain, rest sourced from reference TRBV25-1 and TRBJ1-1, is EADIYQTPRYLVIGTGKKITLECSQTMGHDKMYWYQQDPGMELHLIHYSYGVNSTEKGDLSSESTVSRIRTEHFPLTLESARPSHTSQYLCASSERRGSAEAFFGQGTRLTVV.

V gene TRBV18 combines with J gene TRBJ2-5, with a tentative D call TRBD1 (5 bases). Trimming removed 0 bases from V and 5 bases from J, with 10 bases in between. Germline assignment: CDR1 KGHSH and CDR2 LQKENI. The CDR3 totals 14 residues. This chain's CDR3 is CASSPPNRWETQYF. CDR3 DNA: TGTGCCAGCTCACCACCTAACAGGTGGGAGACCCAGTACTTC.

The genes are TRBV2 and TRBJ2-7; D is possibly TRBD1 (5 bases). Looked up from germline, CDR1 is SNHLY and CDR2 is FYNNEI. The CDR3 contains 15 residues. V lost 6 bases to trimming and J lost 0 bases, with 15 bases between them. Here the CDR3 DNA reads TGTGCCAGCAGCGATCGACAGAGAAGCTCCTACGAGCAGTACTTC. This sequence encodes CASSDRQRSSYEQYF. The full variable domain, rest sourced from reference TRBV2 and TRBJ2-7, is EPEVTQTPSHQVTQMGQEVILRCVPISNHLYFYWYRQILGQKVEFLVSFYNNEISEKSEIFDDQFSVERPDGSNFTLKIRSTKLEDSAMYFCASSDRQRSSYEQYFGPGTRLTVT.

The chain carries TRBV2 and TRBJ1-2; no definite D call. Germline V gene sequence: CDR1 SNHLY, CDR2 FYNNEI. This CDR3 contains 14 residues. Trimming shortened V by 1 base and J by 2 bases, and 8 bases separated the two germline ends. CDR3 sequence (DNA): TGTGCCAGCAGTGAAGTTATACAGAACTATGGCTACACCTTC. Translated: CASSEVIQNYGYTF.

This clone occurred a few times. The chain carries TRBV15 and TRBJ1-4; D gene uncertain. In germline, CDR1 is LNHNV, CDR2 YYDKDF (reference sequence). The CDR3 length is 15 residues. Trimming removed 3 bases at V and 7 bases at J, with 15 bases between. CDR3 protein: CATSSRGSGGEKLFF. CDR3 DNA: TGTGCCACCAGCAGCAGAGGGTCCGGTGGTGAAAAACTGTTTTTT.

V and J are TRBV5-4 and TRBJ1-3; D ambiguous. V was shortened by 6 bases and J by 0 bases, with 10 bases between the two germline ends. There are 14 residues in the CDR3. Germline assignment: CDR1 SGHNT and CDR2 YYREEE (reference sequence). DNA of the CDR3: TGTGCCAGCAAGGGAGGGAGCTCTGGAAACACCATATATTTT. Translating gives CASKGGSSGNTIYF.